This T cell receptor (beta chain) is from a study of Graves' ophthalmopathy and Graves' hyperthyroidism. Patients were diagnosed from clinical symptoms, serum thyroxine, TRAb, thyroid ultrasound and orbital computed tomography. Isolation of PBMCs was performed using 10 ml of fresh peripheral blood. RNA transcripts provided the template for amplifying TCR beta CDR3 regions. Amplification began with first-round RT-PCR using HTBI primers, then second-round multiplex PCR was performed. TCRdb called the multiplex PCR reads again in MiXCR, with one record for every CDR3 protein. The repertoire has about 400,000 distinct CDR3 sequences, about 18% of them found once; the top ten carry 1.5% to 2%. The CDR3 totals 16 residues. Between the trimmed V and J ends, which lost 4 bases and 4 bases, there was a span of 20 bases. Germline V gives CDR1 SGHKS, CDR2 YYEKEE (reference sequence). This clonotype has a count of ten or more.

The V gene is TRBV5-5, the J gene TRBJ1-2, with unresolved D. The sample consisted of peripheral blood. The sequence came from a woman between 18 and 29 years old with Graves' ophthalmopathy. CDR3: CASSRTQIRGGYGYTF. The CDR3 region has the DNA TGTGCCAGCAGCCGGACCCAAATCCGAGGCGGCTATGGCTACACCTTC.